This T cell receptor beta chain emerged from a study of T cell responses to AZD1222 COVID-19 vaccine. Study-level results: An increase in Spike-specific TCR breadth and depth was observed after two AZD1222 doses. Reportedly, nearly half the spike-specific TCRs target unmutated variant regions. Distributed over spike, vaccine-associated CD4 TCRs predominated at 160-218 and 743-854. Repertoires were sampled only after the peak T cell response.

The method was immunoSEQ multiplex PCR; TCRdb's version includes in-frame clones alone and lacks a portion of them. The table shows about 150,000 clones, with 85% to 95% occurring only once. In this sample, this clone turned up a few times. Its antigen remains unidentified. The receptor's source is an adult who received the AZD1222 COVID-19 vaccine. The sample consisted of peripheral blood, taken 28 days after the second AZD1222 dose.

The CDR3 coding sequence is TGTGCCAGCAGCTCGGAGGACAGGGGGCTCTACGAGCAGTACTTC. As protein: CASSSEDRGLYEQYF. This sequence joins TRBV7-9 and TRBJ2-7; 11 bases match TRBD1. Trimming at V came to 4 bases and at J to 3 bases, leaving 5 bases not matched to a gene. Germline V gene lookup returns CDR1 SEHNR and CDR2 FQNEAQ (reference sequence). The CDR3 sequence is 15 residues long.